The clone carrying this T cell receptor (beta chain) was recorded many times. Its target is not known. CDR1 DFQATT and CDR2 SNEGSKA come from the germline V gene (reference sequence). The V end was cut by 0 bases, the J end by 4 bases, with 21 bases between. This CDR3 contains 17 residues. This record comes from a study of CD8 T cells in ankylosing spondylitis. Making the TCR beta libraries involved quantitative 5'-RACE with molecular barcodes. Via MiXCR, TCRdb re-called the 5' RACE reads, giving one row per CDR3 protein. The sample contains some 130,000 distinct CDR3 sequences, 7% to 10% of which appear only once. Whole-study results and caveats: In synovial fluid and blood from reactive arthritis, some motif variants were previously reported. Reported data indicate significant enrichment of disease-linked clones within matched ankylosing spondylitis synovial fluid. The disease-linked clones had a CD8+ phenotype and low blood frequencies.

The sequence was obtained from a male donor with ankylosing spondylitis. The chain is built from TRBV20-1 and TRBJ1-2, with D maybe TRBD1 (5 bases). The specimen was synovial fluid, either unsorted or a sorted T cell fraction (not recorded which). The CDR3 here is CSARDTSSGGALYGYTF. As DNA, the CDR3 is TGCAGTGCTAGAGATACCTCTTCGGGTGGGGCCCTCTATGGCTACACCTTC.